Below are 12 T cell receptor beta chains sequenced from a single sample in a study of cytomegalovirus exposure and HLA in healthy donors. The PCR employed 60 Vbeta primers together with 13 Jbeta primers. Sequencing used immunoSEQ multiplex PCR; TCRdb keeps in-frame clones, though not all of them. The sample has more than 150,000 clones, less than 80% seen once. The specimen was PBMCs. The receptors here all came from a man between 18 and 35 years old in good health and CMV-seronegative.

V usage is TRBV6-1 and J usage is TRBJ2-1; 8 bases line up with TRBD2. The germline V gene has CDR1 MNHNS and CDR2 SASEGT. This CDR3 is 17 amino acids long. Trimming at V came to 2 bases and at J to 0 bases, leaving 6 bases not matched to a gene. The CDR3 DNA follows: TGTGCCAGCAGTGAACATATAGCGGGGTCCTCCTACAATGAGCAGTTCTTC. It yields the protein CASSEHIAGSSYNEQFF.

The chain recombines TRBV7-9 with TRBJ1-1, with D perhaps TRBD1 (5 bases). The V and J ends lost 5 bases and 1 base respectively, with 11 bases between them. Germline V gene data show CDR1 as SEHNR and CDR2 as FQNEAQ (reference sequence). The CDR3 loop spans 14 amino acids. For the CDR3, the DNA is TGTGCCAGCAGCCAATTCGGGGGGAACACTGAAGCTTTCTTT. It codes for CASSQFGGNTEAFF.

This clone showed up just a few times. The chain links TRBV19 to TRBJ1-1; a possible D gene is TRBD1 (5 bases). Germline CDR1 reads LNHDA; CDR2 reads SQIVND (reference sequence). The CDR3 has 15 residues. The V end was cut by 5 bases, the J end by 5 bases, with 18 bases between. CDR3 sequence reads: CASSPSGGIRTEAFF. CDR3 nucleotide sequence: TGTGCCAGTAGTCCCTCGGGGGGGATCAGGACTGAAGCTTTCTTT. The complete variable domain, with remaining parts taken from reference TRBV19 and TRBJ1-1, reads DGGITQSPKYLFRKEGQNVTLSCEQNLNHDAMYWYRQDPGQGLRLIYYSQIVNDFQKGDIAEGYSVSREKKESFPLTVTSAQKNPTAFYLCASSPSGGIRTEAFFGQGTRLTVV.

This chain connects TRBV5-1 to TRBJ1-3; D gene uncertain. Between the trimmed V and J ends, which lost 5 bases and 0 bases, there was a span of 9 bases. The CDR3 extends over 14 amino acids. CDR1 and CDR2 from the germline V gene are SGHRS and YFSETQ. In DNA form, the CDR3 reads TGCGCCAGCAGGGCCAGAGGCTCTGGAAACACCATATATTTT. Its translation: CASRARGSGNTIYF.

This clone has more than one count but fewer than ten. The chain combines TRBV5-4 with TRBJ1-2; no reliable D call. The ends were cut back, 4 bases at V and 2 bases at J, with 9 bases in the middle. Germline CDR1 and CDR2: SGHNT and YYREEE (reference sequence). CDR3 size: 13 residues. The CDR3 here is CASSPTSNYGYTF. Here the CDR3 DNA reads TGTGCCAGCAGCCCAACATCAAACTATGGCTACACCTTC.

This clone has just a few counts. The chain joins TRBV5-1 to TRBJ1-2; D remains ambiguous. Germline lookup yields CDR1 SGHRS and CDR2 YFSETQ. The CDR3 length is 14 residues. The V end lost 4 bases, the J end lost 3 bases, and 13 bases lay between the germline ends. CDR3: CASSQRLVDYGYTF. CDR3 in DNA: TGCGCCAGCAGCCAGCGGTTGGTGGACTATGGCTACACCTTC.

The chain couples TRBV30 to TRBJ1-2, with a tentative D call TRBD1 (6 bases). The V gene lost 0 bases and the J gene lost 1 base, with 12 bases spanning the gap. The CDR3 totals 15 residues. Germline V lookup: CDR1 GTSNPN, CDR2 SVGIG (reference sequence). The CDR3: CAWSVSGGGNYGYTF. The CDR3 DNA reads as TGTGCCTGGAGTGTATCGGGAGGGGGTAACTATGGCTACACCTTC.

The genes are TRBV7-9 and TRBJ2-7; possibly TRBD2 for D (5 bases). V was shortened by 10 bases and J by 1 base, with 14 bases between the two germline ends. From germline, CDR1 is SEHNR and CDR2 FQNEAQ (reference sequence). There are 13 residues in the CDR3. The DNA of the CDR3 is TGTGCCATCTTAGGAGGACTTTCCTACGAGCAGTACTTC. Encoded protein: CAILGGLSYEQYF.

The chain joins TRBV9 to TRBJ1-2; weak D call: TRBD1 (5 bases). Trimming stripped 0 bases from V and 8 bases from J, with 11 bases between. The CDR3 length is 13 residues. Germline CDR1 reads SGDLS; CDR2 reads YYNGEE. CDR3: CASSVEGGVGYTF. Here the CDR3 DNA reads TGTGCCAGCAGCGTAGAGGGAGGGGTGGGCTACACCTTC.

The rearrangement links TRBV7-3 to TRBJ2-1; D is unclear. Trimming took 5 bases from V and 6 from J, leaving 14 bases between them. Germline assignment: CDR1 SGHTA and CDR2 FQGTGA. The CDR3 is made up of 14 amino acids. The DNA of the CDR3 is TGTGCCAGCAGCAAAATGCATAACTCCAATGAGCAGTTCTTC. This translates into CASSKMHNSNEQFF. The full variable domain, rest sourced from reference TRBV7-3 and TRBJ2-1, is GAGVSQTPSNKVTEKGKYVELRCDPISGHTALYWYRQSLGQGPEFLIYFQGTGAADDSGLPNDRFFAVRPEGSVSTLKIQRTERGDSAVYLCASSKMHNSNEQFFGPGTRLTVL.

The chain combines TRBV6-6 with TRBJ2-3; 12 nucleotides align to TRBD2. Germline lookup yields CDR1 MNHNY and CDR2 SVGAGI (reference sequence). The CDR3 length is 16 residues. V shed 5 bases and J 5 bases; nucleotides not matched to a gene: 8. CDR3 residues: CASSPNLAGGGDTQYF. The CDR3 coding sequence is TGTGCCAGCAGTCCAAACCTAGCGGGAGGGGGAGATACGCAGTATTTT.

This chain's CDR3 is CASSDRGRGQPQHF. The CDR3 region has the DNA TGTGCCAGCAGCGACAGGGGAAGGGGGCAGCCCCAGCATTTT. This chain joins TRBV7-9 and TRBJ1-5; 8 bases fit TRBD1. In germline, CDR1 is SEHNR, CDR2 FQNEAQ (reference sequence). The CDR3 sequence is 14 residues long. V gave up 5 bases and J gave up 7 bases; unmatched junction bases: 7.